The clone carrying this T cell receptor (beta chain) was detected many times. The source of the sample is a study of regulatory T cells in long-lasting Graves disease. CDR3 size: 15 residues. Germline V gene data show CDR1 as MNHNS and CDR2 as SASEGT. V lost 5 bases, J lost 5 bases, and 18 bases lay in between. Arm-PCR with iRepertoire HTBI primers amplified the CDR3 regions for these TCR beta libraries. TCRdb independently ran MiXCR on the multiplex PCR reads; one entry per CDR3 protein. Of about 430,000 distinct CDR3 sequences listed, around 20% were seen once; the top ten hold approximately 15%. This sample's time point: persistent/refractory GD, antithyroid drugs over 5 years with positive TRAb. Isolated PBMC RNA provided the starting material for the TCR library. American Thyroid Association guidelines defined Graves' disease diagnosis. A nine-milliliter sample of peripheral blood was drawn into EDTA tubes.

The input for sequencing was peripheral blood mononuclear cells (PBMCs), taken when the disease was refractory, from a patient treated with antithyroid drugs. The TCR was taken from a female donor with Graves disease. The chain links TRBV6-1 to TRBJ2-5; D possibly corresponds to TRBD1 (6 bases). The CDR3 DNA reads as TGTGCCAGCAGTACGGTAGGGCAGGGGATGGAGACCCAGTACTTC. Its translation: CASSTVGQGMETQYF.